A single sample gave rise to the 24 T cell receptor beta chains below, sequenced in a study of long-term antiretroviral therapy in people with HIV. Survey-level resolution applied to immunoSEQ assay v3.0. The assay was immunoSEQ multiplex PCR, and TCRdb's table has in-frame clones only and misses some. The data show roughly 16,000 clones, roughly four fifths seen once. The material sequenced was unsorted PBMCs, taken 0.3 years after starting antiretroviral therapy. All receptors derive from a man younger than 30 with HIV.

The chain uses TRBV29-1 and TRBJ1-4; D might be TRBD1 (5 bases). The CDR3 spans 16 residues. Trimming took off 6 bases at V and 6 bases at J, with 23 bases between the two ends. CDR1 and CDR2 from the germline V gene are SQVTM and ANQGSEA. CDR3 bases: TGCAGCGTAAGGGAGAGAGGGGACGGCTTGTATGAAAAACTGTTTTTT. It encodes CSVRERGDGLYEKLFF.

CDR3 coding DNA: TGTGCCAGCAGTTTACTCTCTGAGAATGAAGCTTTCTTT. It is translated as CASSLLSENEAFF. The chain uses TRBV28 and TRBJ1-1, with D hard to call. CDR3 length equals 13 residues. Trimming pared 2 bases from V and 7 bases from J, leaving 11 bases between. Germline CDR1 and CDR2: MDHEN and SYDVKM.

This sequence joins TRBV30 and TRBJ2-6; D gene uncertain. Germline lookup yields CDR1 GTSNPN and CDR2 SVGIG (reference sequence). CDR3 size: 13 residues. V was shortened by 2 bases and J by 0 bases, with 2 bases between the two germline ends. The CDR3 bases are TGTGCCTGGAGTTTCTCTGGGGCCAACGTCCTGACTTTC. Translating gives CAWSFSGANVLTF.

The rearrangement uses TRBV6-1 and TRBJ1-1; D not certain. V was shortened by 6 bases and J by 7 bases, with 12 bases between the two germline ends. The length of the CDR3 is 12 residues. Germline CDR1 is MNHNS and CDR2 is SASEGT. The chain's CDR3 is CASSEPLSEAFF. DNA for the CDR3: TGTGCCAGCAGCGAACCATTAAGTGAAGCTTTCTTT.

The chain employs TRBV7-2 and TRBJ2-2; TRBD2 is a possible D gene (6 bases). The CDR3 contains 14 residues. V gave up 3 bases and J gave up 1 base, with 6 bases separating them. CDR1 and CDR2 (germline): SGHTA, FQGNSA. The CDR3 loop reads CASSFGGNTGELFF. The CDR3, as DNA: TGTGCCAGCAGCTTCGGGGGGAACACCGGGGAGCTGTTTTTT.

This clone has just a few counts. The V call is TRBV19, the J call TRBJ1-2; D is undetermined. Per the germline V gene, CDR1 is LNHDA and CDR2 is SQIVND (reference sequence). The germline V and J ends were trimmed by 3 bases and 8 bases, with 10 bases remaining between them. The CDR3 runs to 12 residues. The CDR3 here is CASSIGRRGYTF. As DNA, the CDR3 is TGTGCCAGTAGTATTGGGCGCCGCGGCTACACCTTC.

The chain joins TRBV6-1 to TRBJ1-1; perhaps TRBD1 as D (5 bases). The germline CDR1 and CDR2 sequences are MNHNS and SASEGT. The CDR3 has 12 amino acids. Trimming took off 8 bases at V and 9 bases at J, with 16 bases between the two ends. Here the CDR3 DNA reads TGTGCCAGCGCCACAGGTCAGGGTAAAGCTTTCTTT. Encoded protein: CASATGQGKAFF.

The rearrangement uses TRBV2 and TRBJ1-1; D gene ambiguous. Germline V CDR1 and CDR2: SNHLY, FYNNEI. The CDR3 runs to 13 residues. V lost 8 bases and J lost 2, with 12 bases in between. CDR3 in amino acids: CASEVVGNTEAFF. The CDR3 region has the DNA TGTGCCAGCGAAGTTGTAGGCAACACTGAAGCTTTCTTT.

The rearrangement links TRBV4-1 to TRBJ2-7, with a tentative D call TRBD2 (6 bases). V was trimmed by 2 bases and J by 1 base, leaving 9 bases between them. CDR1 is MGHRA and CDR2 is YSYEKL in the germline V gene. There are 14 residues in the CDR3. In DNA, the CDR3 is TGCGCCAGCAGCCAACCGGGACTGTCCTACGAGCAGTACTTC. The encoded protein is CASSQPGLSYEQYF.

This chain uses TRBV5-6 with TRBJ1-1, with 8 bases fitting TRBD1. Germline lookup yields CDR1 SGHDT and CDR2 YYEEEE. The CDR3 runs to 15 residues. J was trimmed by 6 bases and V by 0 bases; bases with no gene match: 7. In DNA, the CDR3 is TGTGCCAGCAGCTTGGCTGGCGACAGGGGCCCTGAAGCTTTCTTT. Translation gives CASSLAGDRGPEAFF.

The rearrangement joins TRBV5-1 to TRBJ1-6; TRBD1 is a possible D gene (6 bases). The germline CDR1 and CDR2 sequences are SGHRS and YFSETQ. V lost 0 bases and J lost 7, with 17 bases in between. This CDR3 has 17 residues. The CDR3 here is CASSLEDPGAENSPLHF. CDR3 nucleotides: TGCGCCAGCAGCTTGGAGGATCCGGGGGCGGAAAATTCACCCCTCCACTTT. Drawing the rest from reference TRBV5-1 and TRBJ1-6, the complete variable domain is KAGVTQTPRYLIKTRGQQVTLSCSPISGHRSVSWYQQTPGQGLQFLFEYFSETQRNKGNFPGRFSGRQFSNSRSEMNVSTLELGDSALYLCASSLEDPGAENSPLHFGNGTRLTVT.

The CDR3 is CASSFQGSYEQYF. The CDR3 DNA sequence: TGTGCCAGCAGCTTCCAGGGGTCTTACGAGCAGTACTTC. V gene TRBV5-8 combines with J gene TRBJ2-7; tentatively, D is TRBD1 (6 bases). Germline V gene lookup returns CDR1 SGHTS and CDR2 YDEGEE. The V end lost 2 bases, the J end lost 4 bases, and 10 bases lay between the germline ends. This CDR3 has 13 residues.

This chain connects TRBV5-8 to TRBJ1-5, with 7 positions matching TRBD1. V was clipped by 3 bases and J by 0 bases; unmatched bases: 9. Per the germline V gene, CDR1 is SGHTS and CDR2 is YDEGEE. This CDR3 has 17 amino acids. The CDR3 protein is CASSSGTESYSNQPQHF. CDR3 nucleotide sequence: TGTGCCAGCAGCTCCGGGACAGAATCGTATAGCAATCAGCCCCAGCATTTT.

CDR3 sequence (DNA): TGTGCCAGCAGTCACACGGGAGAGGGCACTGAAGCTTTCTTT. It encodes CASSHTGEGTEAFF. The chain uses TRBV7-9 and TRBJ1-1, with D hard to call. This CDR3 region has 14 residues. Trimming shortened V by 6 bases and J by 4 bases, and 15 bases separated the two germline ends. The germline CDR1 and CDR2 sequences are SEHNR and FQNEAQ (reference sequence).

The chain joins TRBV6-5 to TRBJ2-3; 8 nucleotides align to TRBD2. Germline loops: CDR1 MNHEY, CDR2 SVGAGI. V lost 0 bases to trimming and J lost 4 bases; unmatched junction nucleotides: 3. The CDR3 has 15 residues. The CDR3 DNA is TGTGCCAGCAGTTACTCTGCGGGGGGTGCAGATACGCAGTATTTT. This gives the protein CASSYSAGGADTQYF.

This rearrangement joins TRBV29-1 to TRBJ1-4, with D possibly matching TRBD1 (5 bases). CDR1 is SQVTM and CDR2 is ANQGSEA in the germline V gene. The V end lost 6 bases, the J end lost 5 bases, and 19 bases lay between the germline ends. The CDR3 loop spans 15 amino acids. CDR3 sequence reads: CSVRKSGTHNEKLFF. The DNA of the CDR3 is TGCAGCGTACGGAAATCCGGGACCCACAATGAAAAACTGTTTTTT.

The chain couples TRBV21-1 to TRBJ2-3; the D segment call TRBD1 is taken from the table without a DNA check. TRBV21-1 is a pseudogene locus. CDR3 length: 16 amino acids. The CDR3 nucleotides read TGTGCCAGCAGCAACGTCCAGAAGGGGGCCGGAGATACGCAGTATTTT. Translation: CASSNVQKGAGDTQYF.

This clone is a singleton in its sample. This rearrangement joins TRBV20-1 to TRBJ2-1; D not resolved. The CDR3 runs 10 residues. V lost 6 bases to trimming and J lost 3 bases, with 3 bases between them. Germline V gives CDR1 DFQATT, CDR2 SNEGSKA (reference sequence). CDR3 protein: CSANYNEQFF. The CDR3 nucleotides are TGCAGTGCCAACTACAATGAGCAGTTCTTC.

V is TRBV30 and J is TRBJ2-1, with TRBD2 as a possible D gene (7 bases). Germline V gene data show CDR1 as GTSNPN and CDR2 as SVGIG (reference sequence). V lost 5 bases and J 5 bases, leaving 16 bases between the germline ends. CDR3 length: 14 residues. As DNA, the CDR3 is TGTGCCTGGGGAGGGGGGGGGACTGACAATGAGCAGTTCTTC. This codes for CAWGGGGTDNEQFF.

The chain is built from TRBV13 and TRBJ2-1, with D possibly being TRBD2 (6 bases). CDR3 length equals 16 residues. V lost 4 bases, J lost 6 bases, and 19 bases lay in between. CDR1 and CDR2 from the germline V gene are PRHDT and FYEKMQ (reference sequence). The CDR3 region has the DNA TGTGCCAGCAGCTACGTTAGGTCGGACTATGGCAATGAGCAGTTCTTC. This translates into CASSYVRSDYGNEQFF.

The chain employs TRBV5-8 and TRBJ2-2, with D perhaps TRBD1 or TRBD2 (5 bases each). Germline lookup yields CDR1 SGHTS and CDR2 YDEGEE. The length of the CDR3 is 16 residues. Trimming left V 2 bases short and J 5 bases short, with 16 bases between. The CDR3 here is CASSFGGRARTGELFF. The CDR3 DNA is TGTGCCAGCAGCTTTGGGGGACGGGCTCGGACCGGGGAGCTGTTTTTT.

This clone came up a few times. The rearrangement joins TRBV7-8 to TRBJ2-7; D remains unclear. V lost 1 base and J lost 2, with 6 bases in between. The germline V gene encodes CDR1 SGHVS and CDR2 FQNEAQ. CDR3 length: 13 amino acids. CDR3 bases: TGTGCCAGCAGCTTAGTTTCTCCCTACGAGCAGTACGTC. Its translation is CASSLVSPYEQYV.

This rearrangement joins TRBV18 to TRBJ1-1; TRBD1 matches 7 bases. J was trimmed by 3 bases and V by 3 bases; bases with no gene match: 4. This CDR3 is built from 14 residues. Germline V lookup: CDR1 KGHSH, CDR2 LQKENI. The CDR3 bases are TGTGCCAGCTCACCCCTAACAGGGGACACTGAAGCTTTCTTT. Protein: CASSPLTGDTEAFF.

The chain joins TRBV14 to TRBJ2-7; D is possibly TRBD1 (6 bases). This CDR3 spans 17 amino acids. V lost 4 bases, J lost 3 bases, and 22 bases lay in between. CDR1 and CDR2 from the germline V gene are SGHDN and FVKESK. The DNA for the CDR3 is TGTGCCAGCAGCCCCCTTTCGACAGTAAAGGGGGACTACGAGCAGTACTTC. Amino acid sequence: CASSPLSTVKGDYEQYF.